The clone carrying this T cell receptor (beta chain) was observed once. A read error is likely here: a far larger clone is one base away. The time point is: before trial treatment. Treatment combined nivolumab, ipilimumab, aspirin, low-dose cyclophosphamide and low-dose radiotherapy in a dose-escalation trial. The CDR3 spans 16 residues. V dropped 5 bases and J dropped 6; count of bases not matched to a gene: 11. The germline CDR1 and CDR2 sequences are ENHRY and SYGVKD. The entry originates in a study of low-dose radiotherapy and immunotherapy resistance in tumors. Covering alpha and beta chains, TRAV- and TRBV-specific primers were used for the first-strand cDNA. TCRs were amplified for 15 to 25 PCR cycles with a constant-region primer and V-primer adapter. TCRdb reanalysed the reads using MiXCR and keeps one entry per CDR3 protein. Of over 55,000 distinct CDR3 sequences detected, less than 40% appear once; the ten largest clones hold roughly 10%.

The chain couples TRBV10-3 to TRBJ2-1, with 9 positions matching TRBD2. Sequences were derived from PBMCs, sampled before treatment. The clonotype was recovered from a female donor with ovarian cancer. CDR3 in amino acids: CAISYGRGRAPNEQFF. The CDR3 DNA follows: TGTGCCATCAGTTACGGTCGCGGGAGGGCCCCCAATGAGCAGTTCTTC.